This TCR beta chain was found in a study of cytomegalovirus exposure and HLA in healthy donors (TCRdb year 2017). Background on the whole study: An earlier analysis of some 550 of the donors reported 250 to 350 Gb of sequence data and roughly 100 million unique TCR beta sequences from 150 million to 200 million T cells. About 300 gigabases of sequencing data and tens of millions of unique TCR sequences were included in an early release covering about 620 HLA-typed donors. Among the roughly 390 genotyped donors, about 83% belonged to the genetic ancestry cluster associated with self-reported Caucasian donors. The aim of the study was to test whether cataloging public T cell receptors could identify signatures of past pathogen exposure. The study used immunosequencing to profile the T cell repertoires of 666 subjects and linked those repertoires to cytomegalovirus serostatus. In addition to the first cohort of 666 subjects, a separate validation cohort of approximately 130 different subjects was used. To predict cytomegalovirus infection status, the study brought together high-throughput TCR immunosequencing, statistical association of individual TCRs with disease status, and machine learning. A later analysis re-examined previously published TCR beta repertoires from around 670 donors and added high-resolution HLA genotyping to investigate patterns of TCR occurrence. The later analysis used no new phenotypic data to find candidate immune exposures, relying instead on TCR beta sequences and their occurrence across donors. In an earlier analysis of more than 550 of the donors, high-throughput TCR beta sequencing was used to judge whether each TCR beta V gene segment behaved as functional or pseudogenic. Donor age, sex, ethnicity and CMV serostatus were compiled alongside the repertoire data. In a later genetic analysis, genome-wide SNP genotypes for about three fifths of the roughly 670 donors were used, and that subset was treated as a discovery cohort. Every repertoire in the discovery cohort had been generated on one and the same sequencing platform. HLA typing covered class I and class II loci at four-digit resolution. Typing coverage varied by locus: roughly 629-630 donors for A, B, C, DRB1 and DQB1; under 550 for DQA1; about 590 for DPA1; 450 to 480 for DPB1. A few DR-DQ haplotypes were handled as single units for association and clustering because linkage in the cohort was strong. Across about 380 genotyped donors of the cohort, an average of about 200,000 unique TCR beta nucleotide sequences per donor were sequenced, and approximately 17% of those sequences were non-productive.

The cohort comprised fewer than 700 healthy bone marrow donors. All cohort members were sampled while nominally healthy, although unrecorded immune exposures were likely present. The donor was CMV seropositive and belonged to the group of 250 to 350 seropositive cohort members. Every donor gave a peripheral blood sample, and the peripheral blood mononuclear cells from that sample were used for TCR beta sequencing. Genomic DNA extraction from the blood cell samples was performed with the Qiagen DNeasy Blood Extraction Kit. The library came from the immunoSEQ multiplex PCR assay. For the multiplex PCR, a mixture combining 60 forward primers for TCR Vbeta segments and 13 reverse primers for TCR Jbeta segments was used. The CDR3 region of rearranged TCR beta genes was amplified from genomic DNA with a multiplex PCR assay. On the Illumina HiSeq System, the amplified TCR beta libraries were sequenced as 87-base-pair reads. The original pipeline was this. A later analysis tallied 70 million to 100 million unique TCR beta chains across the approximately 670 repertoires, and approximately 9.9 million of those chains were shared by two or more donors. A nearest-neighbor algorithm error-corrected the raw reads and collapsed the reads into unique sequences, merging closely related sequences to remove PCR and sequencing errors. CDR3 sequences were aligned to IMGT reference sequences to assign V, D and J gene segments. Each retained sequence needed at least a six-nucleotide match to both a V gene segment and a J gene segment. Rearrangements were classified as productive when the CDR3 lacked stop codons and remained in frame with V and J, and all other rearrangements were classified as non-productive. CDR3 was defined by IMGT convention, running from the second conserved V-encoded cysteine to the conserved J-encoded phenylalanine. The earlier analysis of approximately 590 of the donors excluded any sequence lacking an unambiguous match to a single V gene segment. In an earlier analysis of about 590 of the donors, a V segment was called functional when productive rearrangements were above 56.7%, and segregating when the standard deviation between donors exceeded 5%. A statistical classification framework was built to diagnose cytomegalovirus status from the catalog of TCR beta chain sequences. A later analysis assigned V and J genes by comparing TCR nucleotide sequences with IMGT/GENE-DB human TR gene sequences. Using the TCRdist pipeline, a later analysis assigned CDR3 sequences along with most-parsimonious VDJ recombination scenarios. A later analysis defined each TCR beta chain by its CDR3 amino acid sequence plus V-gene family, and excluded reads lacking a unique V-gene family. A later analysis removed 600 or so highly shared, low-generation-probability nucleotide sequences to deal with suspected cross-contamination and a sequencing artifact. For each public chain, a later analysis derived a clonal expansion index from normalized ranks of inferred template counts within each repertoire. In a later analysis, generation probabilities were computed with a VDJ recombination model fitted to out-of-frame rearrangements, and the resulting probabilities were checked against IGoR. In a later analysis, TCR-TCR, TCR-HLA and TCR-CMV co-occurrence was scored with hypergeometric tests, and a repertoire-size bias correction was applied to TCR pairs. A later analysis estimated false discovery rates by permuting HLA or CMV assignments 20 times. In a later analysis, co-occurring TCRs were grouped using DBSCAN, and TCRdist sequence similarity was added for clustering within HLA-allele-positive subsets. Repertoires with fewer than 30,000 or more than 120,000 public chains, plus five repertoires with anomalous nucleotide sharing, were excluded from co-occurrence clustering. TCRdb provides this immuneACCESS table in a form limited to in-frame rearrangements. Some clones are lacking; in checked studies, under half of them reflect an unresolved V gene, and why the rest are absent is not known. V and J calls and clone size are those listed in that table; D and trimming were worked out from the DNA. Across this sample there are fewer than 200,000 clones, with 70% to 80% seen only once. 13% to 15% of the sample is in the top ten clones.

Beyond this particular receptor, the publication reports: A few of the identified cytomegalovirus-associated TCR beta chains were confirmed in vitro to be specific for cytomegalovirus antigens. A further reported finding was that TCR beta sequences accurately predicted the HLA-A and HLA-B alleles for most subjects in the first cohort. At a false discovery rate of 0.05, a later analysis linked 16,951 TCR beta sequences to specific HLA alleles. CMV serostatus was the only immune exposure information available for the cohort. Because counts were too low, some 16 rarely observed V segments, including chromosome 9 orphons, were excluded from the earlier analysis of some 540 of the donors. Cytomegalovirus status was reported to be diagnosed by the classifier with high specificity and sensitivity in both the original and validation cohorts. According to a later analysis, TCR association rates differed among HLA loci, with DRB1 alleles showing the most associated TCRs and HLA-C alleles showing the fewest. The cohort was sequenced for TCR beta chains only, and without alpha or paired-chain data the features that could be detected were limited. A later genetic analysis reported fewer N-insertions in productive TCRs among donors in an Asian-associated ancestry cluster than the roughly 640-donor mean. A cluster of highly shared sequence variants was judged likely to be a technical artifact of the sequencing pipeline. According to a later analysis, parvovirus B19, influenza, CMV and Epstein-Barr virus appeared linked to several top co-occurrence clusters. Because some donors lacked HLA typing at each locus, the association tests relied only on the typed subset. In a later analysis, most CMV-associated TCR beta chains were found to appear HLA-restricted, with HLA associations seemingly driven largely by CMV exposure. When HLA alleles, especially DR and DQ, strongly co-occurred, attributing TCR associations to individual alleles was difficult. An earlier analysis of several hundred of the donors showed that most TCR beta V segments appeared in productive rearrangements either about 90% or about 30% of the time, which broadly matched IMGT annotations. Compared with equally common non-associated chains, HLA-associated TCR beta chains in a later analysis were more clonally expanded and had lower generation probabilities. The authors suggested that the approach could potentially be generalized to other disease states and immunological phenotypes. Linkage disequilibrium might explain the correlated functional status among segregating V segments, but an unknown experimental factor could not be excluded. In a later genetic analysis, a missense DCLRE1C variant was associated with V-gene and J-gene trimming of TCR beta chains, and the association was replicated in an independent cohort. Because the 87-base-pair reads could not distinguish some IMGT-functional V segments, including TRBV6-2 and TRBV6-3, those segments were excluded. In the study, 164 TCR beta chains were listed as associated with cytomegalovirus. While some public TCRs were present in many individuals, most TCR sequences turned up only very rarely across donors. Presence/absence analyses assumed roughly uniform sequencing depth across donors, an assumption that may not hold.

Comment on this clone: No cognate antigen has been identified for it. No base-level quality is on record; no much larger clone is a single base apart.

Compared with germline, V lacks 1 base and J lacks 4 bases; bases without a gene match: 8. As encoded in the germline V gene (reference sequence), CDR1 is GTSNPN while CDR2 is SVGIG. Reading from cysteine to phenylalanine, the CDR3 counts 15 amino acids. Only the CDR3 part of the read is kept: 45 bases, read in frame from the first base. The chain is made from TRBV30 and TRBJ2-7; 9 bases in between match TRBD1. This TCR was recovered from a woman younger than 45 in good health and CMV-seropositive. The sequenced sample was PBMCs. The DNA is TGTGCCTGGAGTGCCCACGGACAGGGGAGGTACGAGCAGTACTTC. Its product reads: CAWSAHGQGRYEQYF.